A single sample is the source of the 24 T cell receptor beta chains below, sequenced in a study of shared clonotypes between healthy human individuals. In the naive CD8 group, cells lacked CD45RO and were positively selected for CCR7, so terminally differentiated effector memory CD45RA+ cells were left out. Produced via immunoSEQ multiplex PCR; TCRdb's table is partial and in-frame only. The sample lists around 550,000 clones; 85% to 95% were seen once. The sequenced material came from naive CD8+ T cells sorted from blood. All receptors derive from a woman in her 30s in good health.

J is TRBJ1-2 and V is TRBV7-8, with D possibly TRBD1 on 6 matching bases. Trimming pared 4 bases from V and 1 base from J, leaving 19 bases between. CDR1 is SGHVS, CDR2 FQNEAQ, per germline. The CDR3 extends over 17 amino acids. This CDR3 reads CASSSEPSGQFNYGYTF. The CDR3 DNA sequence: TGTGCCAGCAGCTCAGAACCCTCCGGACAGTTTAACTATGGCTACACCTTC.

The chain carries TRBV5-8 and TRBJ2-7, with 7 nucleotides matching TRBD2. The CDR3 totals 15 residues. Germline-derived CDR1 and CDR2 are SGHTS and YDEGEE. J was trimmed by 2 bases and V by 5 bases; bases with no gene match: 10. This CDR3 reads CASRLGGAGPYEQYF. Here the CDR3 DNA reads TGTGCCAGCAGGCTGGGAGGGGCAGGGCCCTACGAGCAGTACTTC.

J is TRBJ2-5 and V is TRBV28; the D is unclear. TRBJ2-7 explains the end of the DNA better; the J call may be wrong. CDR3 size: 12 residues. Looked up from germline, CDR1 is MDHEN and CDR2 is SYDVKM. In DNA, the CDR3 is TGTGCCAGCAGTTTATTATCCCACGAGCAGTACTTC. It encodes CASSLLSHEQYF.

V gene TRBV9 combines with J gene TRBJ2-1; D is tentatively TRBD1 or TRBD2 (5 bases each). V was cut by 3 bases and J by 8 bases, with 15 bases left in between. In germline, CDR1 is SGDLS, CDR2 YYNGEE. The CDR3 consists of 14 residues. The CDR3 region is CASSAGTQRDEQFF. In DNA form, the CDR3 reads TGTGCCAGCAGCGCCGGGACCCAGAGGGATGAGCAGTTCTTC.

The chain couples TRBV4-1 to TRBJ2-7; no clear D gene. Per germline, CDR1 MGHRA and CDR2 YSYEKL. The V and J ends lost 2 bases and 2 bases respectively, with 10 bases between them. The CDR3 has 14 residues. The CDR3 region is CASSQFSLTYEQYF. CDR3 bases: TGCGCCAGCAGCCAATTCTCCTTGACCTACGAGCAGTACTTC.

A remark on this clone: An end of the junction does not agree with germline; a read error may underlie this. This chain joins TRBV2 and TRBJ2-7; D possibly corresponds to TRBD1 (5 bases). The CDR3 totals 14 residues. Germline values: CDR1 SNHLY, CDR2 FYNNEI. This CDR3 is CAVAGPQGTYEQYF. The CDR3 DNA reads as TGCGCGGTCGCCGGGCCCCAGGGAACCTACGAGCAGTACTTC.

J is TRBJ2-7 and V is TRBV27; D perhaps matches TRBD2 (5 bases). Trimming removed 5 bases at V and 3 bases at J, with 14 bases between. This CDR3 spans 14 amino acids. The germline V gene has CDR1 MNHEY and CDR2 SMNVEV (reference sequence). CDR3 bases: TGTGCCAGCAGTCAAGACTACCCGAGCTACGAGCAGTACTTC. Translation: CASSQDYPSYEQYF.

The V and J genes are TRBV27 and TRBJ1-5; D ambiguous. This CDR3 region has 15 residues. Germline lookup yields CDR1 MNHEY and CDR2 SMNVEV (reference sequence). The germline V and J ends were trimmed by 5 bases and 0 bases, with 11 bases remaining between them. Here the CDR3 reads CASSPRTGSNQPQHF. In DNA, the CDR3 is TGTGCCAGCAGTCCTCGGACGGGTAGCAATCAGCCCCAGCATTTT.

V and J are TRBV28 and TRBJ2-4; 11 bases agree with TRBD2. CDR3 length equals 19 residues. Per the germline V gene, CDR1 is MDHEN and CDR2 is SYDVKM. The ends lost 6 bases at V and 0 bases at J; junction bases unmatched: 13. As DNA, the CDR3 is TGTGCCAGCAGCCCCGGGACTAGCGGTAGCTTTCTAGCCAAAAACATTCAGTACTTC. It codes for CASSPGTSGSFLAKNIQYF.

The CDR3: CSVEDWRGTSTDTQYF. CDR3 sequence (DNA): TGCAGCGTTGAAGATTGGAGGGGGACCTCTACAGATACGCAGTATTTT. The chain couples TRBV29-1 to TRBJ2-3; possibly TRBD1 or TRBD2 for D (6 bases each). This CDR3 region has 16 residues. Deletions cut 0 bases from V and 3 bases from J, with 16 bases between. The V gene's germline CDR1 is SQVTM and CDR2 ANQGSEA.

V and J are TRBV6-6 and TRBJ2-3; D possibly matches TRBD1 or TRBD2 (5 bases each). Germline-derived CDR1 and CDR2 are MNHNY and SVGAGI (reference sequence). With 0 bases removed from V and 3 bases from J, the gap between germline ends came to 10 bases. The length of the CDR3 is 15 residues. CDR3 DNA: TGTGCCAGCAGTTACTCCGGGACCGCTACAGATACGCAGTATTTT. Amino acid sequence: CASSYSGTATDTQYF.

J is TRBJ1-2 and V is TRBV6-4, with D maybe TRBD1 (5 bases). Between the trimmed V and J ends, which lost 4 bases and 5 bases, there was a span of 14 bases. The CDR3 totals 14 residues. The germline V gene encodes CDR1 MRHNA and CDR2 SNTAGT. DNA for the CDR3: TGTGCCAGCAGTGTCACTAGGGGACGTTATGGCTACACCTTC. Residues: CASSVTRGRYGYTF.

The chain couples TRBV5-4 to TRBJ1-2; perhaps TRBD1 as D (6 bases). Germline lookup yields CDR1 SGHNT and CDR2 YYREEE (reference sequence). The CDR3 loop spans 16 amino acids. Trimming took off 4 bases at V and 5 bases at J, with 21 bases between the two ends. The CDR3 reads CASSPSLGARNYGYTF. The CDR3 nucleotides are TGTGCCAGCAGCCCATCGTTGGGGGCTAGAAATTATGGCTACACCTTC.

The CDR3 DNA is TGTGCCAGCAGTTTCGGGGAGGGCTATGGCTACACCTTC. Protein product: CASSFGEGYGYTF. V usage is TRBV28 and J usage is TRBJ1-2, with D unresolved. Germline CDR1 MDHEN, CDR2 SYDVKM. The CDR3 runs 13 residues. V was trimmed by 3 bases and J by 4 bases, leaving 9 bases between them.

The chain carries TRBV5-6 and TRBJ2-3, with 9 bases that match TRBD1. CDR3 length equals 17 residues. The germline V gene encodes CDR1 SGHDT and CDR2 YYEEEE. V was clipped by 2 bases and J by 2 bases; unmatched bases: 9. CDR3: CASSFKGQGLITDTQYF. The CDR3 DNA follows: TGTGCCAGCAGCTTCAAGGGACAGGGTCTAATCACAGATACGCAGTATTTT.

About this clone: Other nucleotide sequences in the sample specify the same CDR3. The chain has TRBV27 and TRBJ2-7; 10 nucleotides agree with TRBD2. From germline, CDR1 is MNHEY and CDR2 SMNVEV (reference sequence). J was trimmed by 2 bases and V by 5 bases; bases with no gene match: 3. The CDR3 runs to 14 residues. The CDR3 nucleotides read TGTGCCAGCAGTCCTGGGACTAGCGCCTACGAGCAGTACTTC. Its translation: CASSPGTSAYEQYF.

This chain links TRBV6-4 with TRBJ2-3; D is perhaps TRBD1 (6 bases). V lost 6 bases to trimming and J lost 0 bases, with 13 bases between them. The CDR3 has 15 amino acids. CDR1 and CDR2 (germline): MRHNA, SNTAGT. The CDR3 DNA reads TGTGCCAGCAGCCAATACAGGGAGAGCACAGATACGCAGTATTTT. Its translation is CASSQYRESTDTQYF.

This chain uses TRBV5-6 with TRBJ1-2; D ambiguous. Trimming removed 3 bases at V and 4 bases at J, with 7 bases between. Germline values: CDR1 SGHDT, CDR2 YYEEEE. This CDR3 comprises 12 residues. CDR3 sequence: CASSYAFYGYTF. The CDR3 nucleotides read TGTGCCAGCAGCTACGCGTTCTATGGCTACACCTTC.

The V call is TRBV5-1, the J call TRBJ2-7; 8 bases line up with TRBD2. CDR1 is SGHRS, CDR2 YFSETQ, per germline. The CDR3 is 14 amino acids. After removal of 0 bases from V and 3 bases from J, the junction contained 2 bases not matched to a gene. The CDR3 coding sequence is TGCGCCAGCAGCTTGGACCTAGCGGGCTACGAGCAGTACTTC. It specifies CASSLDLAGYEQYF.

This sequence joins TRBV6-6 and TRBJ2-7; 8 nucleotides line up with TRBD1. V was pared by 3 bases and J by 3 bases, with 10 bases of the junction left unmatched. Per germline, CDR1 MNHNY and CDR2 SVGAGI (reference sequence). This CDR3 contains 16 residues. CDR3 protein: CASSYDFRTGSYEQYF. The CDR3, as DNA: TGTGCCAGCAGTTATGATTTTAGGACAGGGAGCTACGAGCAGTACTTC.

On this clone: The same CDR3 is also encoded by other DNA sequences in this sample. The chain recombines TRBV9 with TRBJ2-2; D call uncertain. The V and J ends lost 0 bases and 5 bases respectively, with 8 bases between them. The CDR3 spans 14 residues. CDR1 SGDLS and CDR2 YYNGEE come from the germline V gene. The CDR3 bases are TGTGCCAGCAGCGTAGGGGGTGGAACCGGGGAGCTGTTTTTT. It codes for CASSVGGGTGELFF. The variable domain in full, with the rest retrieved from reference TRBV9 and TRBJ2-2, is DSGVTQTPKHLITATGQRVTLRCSPRSGDLSVYWYQQSLDQGLQFLIQYYNGEERAKGNILERFSAQQFPDLHSELNLSSLELGDSALYFCASSVGGGTGELFFGEGSRLTVL.

This chain uses TRBV5-4 with TRBJ2-1; D gene unclear. This CDR3 is 13 amino acids long. The V end was cut by 0 bases, the J end by 5 bases, with 6 bases between. In germline, CDR1 is SGHNT, CDR2 YYREEE (reference sequence). This chain's CDR3 is CASSLVLDNEQFF. In nucleotides, the CDR3 is TGTGCCAGCAGCTTGGTACTGGACAATGAGCAGTTCTTC.

The chain employs TRBV10-1 and TRBJ2-2; 11 bases are shared with TRBD2. Per germline, CDR1 WNHNN and CDR2 SYGVQD (reference sequence). There are 16 residues in the CDR3. Unmatched junction bases numbered 5, after V lost 0 bases and J lost 8 bases. For the CDR3, the DNA is TGCGCCAGCAGTGAGTCGATACTAGCGGGAGAGGGGGAGCTGTTTTTT. Its protein is CASSESILAGEGELFF.

The rearrangement links TRBV7-8 to TRBJ2-5; 9 bases line up with TRBD2. The CDR3 is 18 amino acids. From germline, CDR1 is SGHVS and CDR2 FQNEAQ. V lost 5 bases to trimming and J lost 3 bases; unmatched junction nucleotides: 16. CDR3 loop: CASSPRFYSGGGEETQYF. Written as DNA, the CDR3 is TGTGCCAGCAGCCCCAGGTTTTATAGCGGGGGTGGGGAAGAGACCCAGTACTTC.